This section outlines one T cell receptor (beta chain) sequence together with its context. The target antigen is unknown. The CDR3 length is 19 residues. V trimming: 6 bases; J trimming: 3 bases; junction bases outside the gene matches: 21. Germline CDR1 reads MDHEN; CDR2 reads SYDVKM. The source of the sample is a study of shared clonotypes between healthy human individuals. Turning to the study itself: Per donor, three plates held CD4 naive cells, three held CD4 memory, two held CD8 naive and one held CD8 memory. Study conclusions and caveats: A few donors had around 5% of their naive CD4 clonotypes in common. Some clonotypes were shared by all four sorted-subset donors, while others were not shared. The non-shared ones had lower generation probabilities than the shared ones.

The material for each subset, its genomic DNA, was split evenly across several immunoSEQ plates. TCRdb keeps only in-frame clones here, not all; method: immunoSEQ multiplex PCR. The data contain roughly 410,000 clones, about 96% of them singletons. The sequence came from a man aged 30 to 45 in good health. This chain uses TRBV28 with TRBJ2-7; 9 nucleotides line up with TRBD2. Material for sequencing was memory CD8+ T cells sorted from blood. Subset: CD45RO+ cells pooled with CCR7-negative TemRA cells. CDR3 coding DNA: TGTGCCAGCAGACCAGTAAGAGCGGGAGGCCACCCTTTCTTCTACGAGCAGTACTTC. Amino acid sequence: CASRPVRAGGHPFFYEQYF.